This T cell receptor (beta chain) derives from a study of T cell repertoires in cytomegalovirus infection. As for this clonotype: The target antigen is unknown.

The CDR3 runs to 16 residues. Per the germline V gene, CDR1 is SGHVS and CDR2 is FQNEAQ. V lost 1 base and J lost 7; bases outside the gene matches: 7. TCRdb redid the calling of the reads with MiXCR, one entry per CDR3 protein. The sample gives approximately 500,000 distinct CDR3 sequences, around a third of which show up once; roughly 16% is in the top ten. Study-wide findings and caveats: Frequencies of public TCR beta families were cumulated, and this identified carriers of CMV plus the relevant HLA.

The V and J genes are TRBV7-8 and TRBJ2-2; 9 bases are a match to TRBD2. Sequenced material: cultured PBMCs, taken from culture after CMV antigen stimulation. The TCR sequence derives from a human donor in good health (CMV status not recorded). Some clones in this sample may be carry-over from other donors' samples. The CDR3, as DNA: TGTGCCAGCAGCTTAGTTAGCGGGAGTTCCGGCGGGGAGCTGTTTTTT. This sequence encodes CASSLVSGSSGGELFF.